The subject of this entry is one T cell receptor beta chain. What it binds is not known. The sample belongs to a study of OX40 agonist ivuxolimab in advanced cancers. Overall study: The patients' treatment was ivuxolimab, an agonistic anti-OX40 (CD134) antibody. Patients in the trial were receiving intravenous ivuxolimab every 2 weeks, at doses of 0.01 to 10 mg/kg. Earlier treatment with anti-PD-1, anti-PD-L1 or anti-CTLA-4 was permitted, and about 40% had received some. Study conclusions and caveats: Partial responders at 0.1-3.0 mg/kg had among the lowest clonal expansion.

The CDR3 extends over 12 amino acids. Looked up from germline, CDR1 is MNHEY and CDR2 is SVGAGI. Deletions cut 6 bases from V and 4 bases from J, with 9 bases between. Using immunoSEQ multiplex PCR, the repertoire was profiled, and TCRdb retains in-frame clones only, with some absent. The sample holds some 10,000 clones, about 82% seen once. This chain connects TRBV6-5 to TRBJ1-1; D is perhaps TRBD1 (5 bases). The TCR sequence derives from an adult with an advanced solid tumor such as melanoma, head and neck, liver or kidney cancer. The source material was CD4+ or CD8+ T cells sorted from blood, sampled in a trial of the OX40 agonist ivuxolimab. The CDR3 loop is CASSRDSTEAFF. CDR3 in DNA: TGTGCCAGCAGCAGGGACTCCACTGAAGCTTTCTTT.